These 20 T cell receptor beta chains share one sample of origin, sequenced in a study of shared clonotypes between healthy human individuals. Produced via immunoSEQ multiplex PCR; TCRdb's table is partial and in-frame only. The sample lists hundreds of thousands of clones; around 96% were seen once. Naivety among CD8 cells was defined by CD45RO negativity and positive CCR7 selection, thereby excluding terminally differentiated effector memory CD45RA+ cells. The sequencing sample was made of naive CD8+ T cells sorted from blood. The source is a woman in her twenties or thirties in good health.

The chain carries TRBV21-1 and TRBJ2-1; the table's D call, TRBD2, was not checked against the DNA. TRBV21-1 is noted as a pseudogene. This CDR3 has 17 amino acids. CDR3 DNA sequence: TGTGCCAGCAGCATAGCGGGAGGTTTAATCGGATGGAATGAGCAGTTCTTC. Translating gives CASSIAGGLIGWNEQFF.

The V call is TRBV4-1, the J call TRBJ1-2, with a weak D call TRBD1 (6 bases). Germline values: CDR1 MGHRA, CDR2 YSYEKL. V lost 2 bases, J lost 6 bases, and 31 bases lay in between. The CDR3 is 20 amino acids. The CDR3 bases are TGCGCCAGCAGCCAAAGTGTAGTCGCCCCACAACAGGGTTTAACAGATGGCTACACCTTC. This translates into CASSQSVVAPQQGLTDGYTF.

J is TRBJ2-3 and V is TRBV7-9; a weak D match, TRBD2 (6 bases). Trimming took 5 bases from V and 0 from J, leaving 12 bases between them. The CDR3 length is 15 residues. Germline assignment: CDR1 SEHNR and CDR2 FQNEAQ (reference sequence). CDR3 protein: CASSKARDSTDTQYF. CDR3 nucleotide sequence: TGTGCCAGCAGCAAAGCGCGGGATAGCACAGATACGCAGTATTTT.

This sequence joins TRBV6-1 and TRBJ1-1, with D perhaps TRBD1 (6 bases). Germline V lookup: CDR1 MNHNS, CDR2 SASEGT. This CDR3 has 13 residues. V lost 6 bases and J 5 bases, leaving 13 bases between the germline ends. The CDR3 bases are TGTGCCAGCAGCCAGGGGCCGGGGACTGAAGCTTTCTTT. It codes for CASSQGPGTEAFF.

V usage is TRBV2 and J usage is TRBJ2-7; possibly TRBD2 for D (5 bases). Trimming took off 8 bases at V and 4 bases at J, with 21 bases between the two ends. CDR3 size: 15 residues. Germline V lookup: CDR1 SNHLY, CDR2 FYNNEI. The CDR3 sequence is CASGESLGPGYEQYF. DNA of the CDR3: TGTGCCAGCGGGGAGTCACTAGGGCCCGGGTACGAGCAGTACTTC.

V gene TRBV18 combines with J gene TRBJ2-6; perhaps D is TRBD1 or TRBD2 (5 bases each). The CDR3 length is 18 residues. The germline V gene encodes CDR1 KGHSH and CDR2 LQKENI. The germline V and J ends were trimmed by 3 bases and 2 bases, with 17 bases remaining between them. CDR3 amino acids: CASSPSGTGRPGANVLTF. As DNA, the CDR3 is TGTGCCAGCTCACCTTCCGGGACGGGGAGACCTGGGGCCAACGTCCTGACTTTC. The full variable domain, rest sourced from reference TRBV18 and TRBJ2-6, is NAGVMQNPRHLVRRRGQEARLRCSPMKGHSHVYWYRQLPEEGLKFMVYLQKENIIDESGMPKERFSAEFPKEGPSILRIQQVVRGDSAAYFCASSPSGTGRPGANVLTFGAGSRLTVL.

The V call is TRBV13, the J call TRBJ1-1; D may be TRBD1 (6 bases). V lost 5 bases and J 0 bases, leaving 7 bases between the germline ends. Per the germline V gene, CDR1 is PRHDT and CDR2 is FYEKMQ (reference sequence). The CDR3 has 13 amino acids. The CDR3 sequence is CASSEGVNTEAFF. The DNA for the CDR3 is TGTGCCAGCAGCGAGGGGGTGAACACTGAAGCTTTCTTT.

The CDR3 bases are TGTGCCAGCATAGGGGGCACAGATACGCAGTATTTT. This codes for CASIGGTDTQYF. This sequence joins TRBV5-4 and TRBJ2-3; D is perhaps TRBD1 (5 bases). Germline CDR1 SGHNT, CDR2 YYREEE (reference sequence). The CDR3 consists of 12 residues. V was clipped by 6 bases and J by 1 base, with 6 bases between them.

The chain carries TRBV28 and TRBJ1-1; D may be TRBD1 (5 bases). The V end lost 1 base, the J end lost 0 bases, and 9 bases lay between the germline ends. The CDR3 is 15 amino acids. Germline V gene lookup returns CDR1 MDHEN and CDR2 SYDVKM. The CDR3: CASSLLRGMNTEAFF. For the CDR3, the DNA is TGTGCCAGCAGTTTATTACGGGGGATGAACACTGAAGCTTTCTTT.

This clone was seen a single time. The chain has TRBV23-1 and TRBJ2-7; 7 nucleotides match TRBD1. TRBV23-1 is filed as an ORF, its function uncertain. With V trimmed by 6 bases and J by 3 bases, 8 bases remained unmatched. CDR3 length: 14 residues. Here the CDR3 reads CASRVLRDSYEQYF. CDR3 DNA sequence: TGCGCCAGCAGGGTACTCCGGGACAGCTACGAGCAGTACTTC.

The chain carries TRBV7-6 and TRBJ2-7, with TRBD1 as a possible D gene (6 bases). The V gene's germline CDR1 is SGHVS and CDR2 FNYEAQ. This CDR3 has 15 residues. Deletions cut 6 bases from V and 3 bases from J, with 18 bases between. This CDR3 reads CASSSRRTGIYEQYF. CDR3 bases: TGTGCCAGCAGTTCGAGGAGAACAGGGATCTACGAGCAGTACTTC.

Concerning this clone itself: This CDR3 is also generated by other DNA sequences in the sample. The chain carries TRBV4-1 and TRBJ2-7; D is possibly TRBD2 (5 bases). V lost 0 bases and J lost 1, with 7 bases in between. This CDR3 contains 14 residues. CDR1 and CDR2 from the germline V gene are MGHRA and YSYEKL. In nucleotides, the CDR3 is TGCGCCAGCAGCCAAGATTGGGAGTCCTACGAGCAGTACTTC. It is translated as CASSQDWESYEQYF.

The rearrangement links TRBV15 to TRBJ2-2; D is undetermined. Germline V CDR1 and CDR2: LNHNV, YYDKDF (reference sequence). The CDR3 length is 18 residues. Trimming removed 0 bases at V and 2 bases at J, with 16 bases between. The CDR3 region is CATSRDPFKYPNTGELFF. CDR3 nucleotides: TGTGCCACCAGCAGAGACCCCTTCAAGTACCCTAACACCGGGGAGCTGTTTTTT.

This chain connects TRBV5-1 to TRBJ2-1; weak D call: TRBD1 (5 bases). Trimming left V 6 bases short and J 8 bases short, with 18 bases between. The CDR3 length is 14 residues. Germline V gene sequence: CDR1 SGHRS, CDR2 YFSETQ. This CDR3 reads CASTEGPDNYEQFF. CDR3 sequence (DNA): TGCGCCAGCACCGAAGGCCCGGACAACTATGAGCAGTTCTTC.

This chain uses TRBV27 with TRBJ1-4; maybe TRBD1 (5 bases). The CDR3 spans 15 residues. V shed 5 bases and J shed 3 bases, with 13 bases lying between them. CDR1 and CDR2 (germline): MNHEY, SMNVEV (reference sequence). The chain's CDR3 is CASSARTFANEKLFF. CDR3 DNA: TGTGCCAGCAGTGCCCGGACATTCGCTAATGAAAAACTGTTTTTT.

The CDR3 loop reads CAISESNRQGVIYEQYF. CDR3 sequence (DNA): TGTGCCATCAGTGAGTCTAATCGACAGGGGGTTATCTACGAGCAGTACTTC. The rearrangement joins TRBV10-3 to TRBJ2-7; 9 bases are a match to TRBD1. The J segment lost 3 bases and the V segment lost 0 bases, leaving 9 bases of the junction unmatched. This CDR3 comprises 17 residues. Germline CDR1 and CDR2: ENHRY and SYGVKD.

The chain employs TRBV4-1 and TRBJ1-1; D is unresolved. This CDR3 comprises 15 residues. Per the germline V gene, CDR1 is MGHRA and CDR2 is YSYEKL. Deletions cut 5 bases from V and 4 bases from J, with 17 bases between. The CDR3 spells CASSYNSRRPTEAFF. The CDR3 nucleotides are TGCGCCAGCAGCTACAACTCCCGGAGGCCCACTGAAGCTTTCTTT.

For the CDR3, the DNA is TGTGCCAGCAGCCAGACAGACTACGAGCAGTACTTC. It translates to CASSQTDYEQYF. The rearrangement uses TRBV5-6 and TRBJ2-7; D may be TRBD1 (5 bases). V shed 4 bases and J shed 3 bases, with 8 bases lying between them. The CDR3 contains 12 residues. Germline CDR1 SGHDT, CDR2 YYEEEE. The full variable domain, with the rest looked up from reference TRBV5-6 and TRBJ2-7, is DAGVTQSPTHLIKTRGQQVTLRCSPKSGHDTVSWYQQALGQGPQFIFQYYEEEERQRGNFPDRFSGHQFPNYSSELNVNALLLGDSALYLCASSQTDYEQYFGPGTRLTVT.

The rearrangement uses TRBV29-1 and TRBJ2-1; 8 bases match TRBD2. The V gene end was trimmed by 4 bases and the J gene end by 0 bases; junction bases not matched to a gene: 11. Germline lookup yields CDR1 SQVTM and CDR2 ANQGSEA. The length of the CDR3 is 17 residues. Written as DNA, the CDR3 is TGCAGCGTTGGAGGGGGGAGGCTAGCGGGCTCCTACAATGAGCAGTTCTTC. Residues: CSVGGGRLAGSYNEQFF.

This chain connects TRBV4-2 to TRBJ1-1, with 12 nucleotides matching TRBD1. CDR3 size: 16 residues. Unmatched junction bases numbered 8, after V lost 3 bases and J lost 6 bases. CDR1 is LGHNA, CDR2 YNFKEQ, per germline. The CDR3 sequence is CASSQRDRGRAAEAFF. CDR3 in DNA: TGTGCCAGCAGCCAGCGGGACAGGGGGCGCGCGGCTGAAGCTTTCTTT.